This TCR beta chain was sequenced in a study of cytomegalovirus exposure and HLA in healthy donors. The PCR contained 60 Vbeta and 13 Jbeta primers. Sequencing used immunoSEQ multiplex PCR; TCRdb keeps in-frame clones, though not all of them. The sample lists around 120,000 clones, roughly three quarters occurring once. This clone was seen once. The CDR3 length is 16 residues. Germline values: CDR1 ENHRY, CDR2 SYGVKD. The ends were cut back, 0 bases at V and 0 bases at J, with 11 bases in the middle. The clonotype was recovered from a man under 40 in good health and CMV-seropositive. The source material was PBMCs. The chain has TRBV10-3 and TRBJ1-2; unclear D gene. CDR3 bases: TGTGCCATCAGTGAGTCCGCGAGGGAAACTAACTATGGCTACACCTTC. As protein: CAISESARETNYGYTF.